These 20 T cell receptor beta chains were sequenced from one sample in a study of T cell changes during pregnancy in multiple sclerosis. This table comes from immunoSEQ multiplex PCR, and its TCRdb copy is limited to in-frame clones, with some not included. The table shows over 90,000 clones, with 75% to 95% occurring only once. The specimen was peripheral blood, collected in the second trimester of pregnancy. These receptors all stem from a female donor in good health, enrolled as a control in a pregnancy study.

The CDR3 sequence is CASIRSSTGRRGEQFF. CDR3 sequence (DNA): TGTGCCAGCATTCGAAGCAGCACAGGACGGCGTGGTGAGCAGTTCTTC. This sequence joins TRBV2 and TRBJ2-1; tentatively, D is TRBD1 (5 bases). Germline loops: CDR1 SNHLY, CDR2 FYNNEI. CDR3 length: 16 amino acids. Trimming stripped 7 bases from V and 9 bases from J, with 25 bases between.

The chain has TRBV5-4 and TRBJ2-7; D gene unclear. The CDR3 extends over 11 amino acids. CDR1 and CDR2 from the germline V gene are SGHNT and YYREEE (reference sequence). V lost 0 bases, J lost 6 bases, and 4 bases lay in between. CDR3 loop: CASSLDTEQYF. Written as DNA, the CDR3 is TGTGCCAGCAGCTTGGACACCGAGCAGTACTTC.

This clone was seen only once. The rearrangement links TRBV30 to TRBJ1-4; possible D gene TRBD1, 5 bases. Looked up from germline, CDR1 is GTSNPN and CDR2 is SVGIG (reference sequence). This CDR3 comprises 13 residues. V shed 0 bases and J shed 10 bases, with 12 bases lying between them. DNA of the CDR3: TGTGCCTGGAGTGTACAAGGGGAGGGAAAACTGTTTTTT. Translated: CAWSVQGEGKLFF.

In DNA form, the CDR3 reads TGTGCCAGCAGCACGGACAGGGTACAACGGGGCTACACCTTC. This sequence encodes CASSTDRVQRGYTF. The chain uses TRBV5-4 and TRBJ1-2; 8 bases line up with TRBD1. Germline CDR1 SGHNT, CDR2 YYREEE (reference sequence). This CDR3 is built from 14 residues. Losses at the gene ends were 4 bases for V and 8 bases for J; bases not matched to a gene: 10.

This chain links TRBV18 with TRBJ1-3, with 7 positions matching TRBD1. CDR1 KGHSH and CDR2 LQKENI come from the germline V gene. The trim removed 5 bases at V and 0 bases at J, leaving 10 bases unmatched. This CDR3 spans 17 amino acids. The CDR3 DNA sequence: TGTGCCAGCTCATCTCGCCCGGGACAGTACTCTGGAAACACCATATATTTT. This sequence encodes CASSSRPGQYSGNTIYF.

The CDR3 nucleotides are TGTGCCAGCAGCAAAAGGACAGAATCTAATGAAAAACTGTTTTTT. As protein: CASSKRTESNEKLFF. The rearrangement uses TRBV11-2 and TRBJ1-4; D possibly corresponds to TRBD1 (6 bases). Trimming took 5 bases from V and 3 from J, leaving 13 bases between them. Germline CDR1 and CDR2: SGHAT and FQNNGV. This CDR3 is 15 amino acids long.

The chain uses TRBV28 and TRBJ2-7, with D maybe TRBD2 (5 bases). Trimming removed 5 bases from V and 6 bases from J, with 17 bases in between. Germline values: CDR1 MDHEN, CDR2 SYDVKM. The CDR3 is 14 amino acids. The CDR3 protein is CASSLFREGSEQYF. CDR3 in DNA: TGTGCCAGCAGTCTTTTCCGGGAAGGTTCCGAGCAGTACTTC.

This rearrangement joins TRBV19 to TRBJ1-2, with D possibly TRBD1 on 6 matching bases. CDR3 length: 14 amino acids. CDR1 is LNHDA and CDR2 is SQIVND in the germline V gene (reference sequence). Trimming stripped 3 bases from V and 8 bases from J, with 16 bases between. The CDR3 nucleotides read TGTGCCAGTAGTATTGGCCGGGGGGCGAGGGGCTACACCTTC. Its translation: CASSIGRGARGYTF.

The J gene is TRBJ2-7, the V gene TRBV6-1; 8 bases are a match to TRBD1. This CDR3 spans 14 amino acids. From germline, CDR1 is MNHNS and CDR2 SASEGT. The J segment lost 3 bases and the V segment lost 6 bases, leaving 7 bases of the junction unmatched. The CDR3 sequence is CASSERQGLYEQYF. The CDR3 region has the DNA TGTGCCAGCAGCGAAAGACAGGGGCTCTACGAGCAGTACTTC.

The V gene is TRBV2, the J gene TRBJ1-6; TRBD1 is a possible D gene (6 bases). This CDR3 has 18 amino acids. Trimming took 8 bases from V and 0 from J, leaving 20 bases between them. Germline V CDR1 and CDR2: SNHLY, FYNNEI. CDR3 bases: TGTGCCAGCCTGCTAGGGGGGGACACGAGCTCCTATAATTCACCCCTCCACTTT. This translates into CASLLGGDTSSYNSPLHF.

The chain has TRBV6-4 and TRBJ2-3, with 9 nucleotides matching TRBD1. Trimming removed 8 bases from V and 2 bases from J; junction bases left unmatched: 8. The CDR3 has 15 residues. CDR1 is MRHNA, CDR2 SNTAGT, per germline. Here the CDR3 reads CASRRTGADTDTQYF. The CDR3 DNA reads as TGTGCCAGCCGCCGGACAGGGGCGGACACAGATACGCAGTATTTT.

The chain couples TRBV5-6 to TRBJ2-5, with TRBD1 identical over 7 bases. Trimming removed 5 bases from V and 2 bases from J; junction bases left unmatched: 9. CDR3 length: 15 amino acids. Germline loops: CDR1 SGHDT, CDR2 YYEEEE. The CDR3, as DNA: TGTGCCAGCAGGAGGGACAGAAGCAGACAAGAGACCCAGTACTTC. This sequence encodes CASRRDRSRQETQYF.

The chain has TRBV19 and TRBJ1-5, with 11 positions matching TRBD1. The CDR3 has 16 amino acids. Germline V CDR1 and CDR2: LNHDA, SQIVND (reference sequence). Unmatched junction bases numbered 4, after V lost 6 bases and J lost 0 bases. The CDR3 region is CASSGTGGGSNQPQHF. As DNA, the CDR3 is TGTGCCAGTAGCGGGACAGGGGGGGGTAGCAATCAGCCCCAGCATTTT.

This clone occurred once. The V call is TRBV19, the J call TRBJ1-5; 9 bases line up with TRBD1. The ends lost 6 bases at V and 4 bases at J; junction bases unmatched: 7. The CDR3 is 15 residues long. Germline CDR1 LNHDA, CDR2 SQIVND (reference sequence). CDR3 nucleotides: TGTGCCAGTAGCGAATTACAGGGGGCGAATCAGCCCCAGCATTTT. It is translated as CASSELQGANQPQHF.

The V and J genes are TRBV6-5 and TRBJ2-1; 8 nucleotides line up with TRBD2. The CDR3 extends over 14 amino acids. Germline trimming cut 2 bases from V and 8 bases from J; bases unmatched to any gene: 5. In germline, CDR1 is MNHEY, CDR2 SVGAGI. CDR3 coding DNA: TGTGCCAGCAGTTACGGCGGGGGGATCGATGAGCAGTTCTTC. Translation: CASSYGGGIDEQFF.

The J gene is TRBJ2-7, the V gene TRBV5-1; 14 nucleotides align to TRBD2. The CDR3 length is 16 residues. The germline CDR1 and CDR2 sequences are SGHRS and YFSETQ. V shed 4 bases, J shed 3 bases, and the junction held 6 bases outside the gene matches. The CDR3 sequence is CASSGGLAGVFYEQYF. As DNA, the CDR3 is TGCGCCAGCAGCGGGGGACTAGCGGGAGTTTTCTACGAGCAGTACTTC.

This chain links TRBV6-1 with TRBJ1-2; 8 bases fit TRBD1. With V trimmed by 7 bases and J by 3 bases, 10 bases remained unmatched. The CDR3 totals 15 residues. Germline loops: CDR1 MNHNS, CDR2 SASEGT. The CDR3 DNA is TGTGCCAGCAAACAGATCCAGGGGGCTCACTATGGCTACACCTTC. Protein product: CASKQIQGAHYGYTF.

The genes are TRBV7-2 and TRBJ2-7; 11 nucleotides line up with TRBD2. The V and J ends lost 5 bases and 1 base, in that order; junction bases with no gene match: 4. The CDR3 has 15 residues. Germline V lookup: CDR1 SGHTA, CDR2 FQGNSA. The CDR3 region is CASSPASGRSYEQYF. The CDR3 DNA reads as TGTGCCAGCAGCCCGGCTAGCGGGAGGTCCTACGAGCAGTACTTC.

This chain links TRBV5-1 with TRBJ2-1; 10 bases agree with TRBD2. Germline assignment: CDR1 SGHRS and CDR2 YFSETQ. This CDR3 spans 17 amino acids. V lost 4 bases to trimming and J lost 9 bases; unmatched junction nucleotides: 16. The chain's CDR3 is CASSPEGISGGLGEQFF. The DNA for the CDR3 is TGCGCCAGCAGCCCGGAAGGTATTAGCGGGGGGCTGGGTGAGCAGTTCTTC.

The chain joins TRBV11-2 to TRBJ2-1; weak D call: TRBD2 (7 bases). The V end was cut by 4 bases, the J end by 7 bases, with 20 bases between. The CDR3 loop spans 16 amino acids. The germline CDR1 and CDR2 sequences are SGHAT and FQNNGV. CDR3 nucleotide sequence: TGTGCCAGCAGCTCTCCGGGGGGCCTAGCGGCTAATGAGCAGTTCTTC. It encodes CASSSPGGLAANEQFF.